The entry below describes one T cell receptor beta chain. CDR1 and CDR2 (germline): MNHEY, SVGAGI. This CDR3 is 14 amino acids long. V shed 2 bases and J 3 bases; nucleotides not matched to a gene: 0. These data come from a study of blood T cell repertoires in COVID-19. Study summary: The cDNA or gDNA used as material had been derived from T cells, B-cell-depleted T cells, or PBMCs.

Libraries were prepared by immunoSEQ multiplex PCR; TCRdb keeps only in-frame clonotypes and omits some of them. Of 70,000 to 85,000 clones listed, 91% are singletons. Sequenced sample: peripheral blood. The chain uses TRBV6-5 and TRBJ1-4; 7 bases fit TRBD1. This TCR came from a woman aged 60-70 years with active COVID-19. The DNA of the CDR3 is TGTGCCAGCAGTTACGGACAGGCTAATGAAAAACTGTTTTTT. It encodes CASSYGQANEKLFF.